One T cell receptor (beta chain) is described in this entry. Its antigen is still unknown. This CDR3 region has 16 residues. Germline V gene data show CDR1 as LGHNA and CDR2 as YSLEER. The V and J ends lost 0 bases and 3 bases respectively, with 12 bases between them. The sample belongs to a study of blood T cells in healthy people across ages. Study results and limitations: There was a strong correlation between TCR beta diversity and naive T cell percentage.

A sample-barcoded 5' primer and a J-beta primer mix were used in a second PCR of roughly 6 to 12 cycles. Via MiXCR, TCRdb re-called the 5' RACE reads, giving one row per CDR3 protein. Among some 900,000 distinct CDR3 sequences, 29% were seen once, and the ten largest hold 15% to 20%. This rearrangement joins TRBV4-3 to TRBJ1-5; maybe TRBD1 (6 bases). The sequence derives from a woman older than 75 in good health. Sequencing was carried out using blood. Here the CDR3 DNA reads TGCGCCAGCAGCCAAGATTCGACAGGCCTCAATCAGCCCCAGCATTTT. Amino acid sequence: CASSQDSTGLNQPQHF.